Following are 3 T cell receptor beta chains from one sample sequenced in a study of CD8+ T cells in alopecia areata. It was cDNA, reverse transcribed from extracted RNA, that served as the sequencing template. Profiling relied on immunoSEQ multiplex PCR, and the TCRdb table lists in-frame clones only, not all of them. The sample records approximately 150,000 clones, around 50% being singletons. Sequenced sample: CD4+ T cells sorted from blood. The receptors originated from a human donor with alopecia areata.

This clone was seen once. The chain links TRBV6-9 to TRBJ2-3; 9 positions match TRBD2. The germline V gene has CDR1 MNHGY and CDR2 SVAAGI. Germline trimming cut 5 bases from V and 6 bases from J; bases unmatched to any gene: 6. The CDR3 has 14 residues. The CDR3 DNA follows: TGTGCCAGCAGTCGGCGGGAGGGCCCGGATACGCAGTATTTT. It codes for CASSRREGPDTQYF.

The chain links TRBV4-2 to TRBJ2-4, with D possibly TRBD2 on 5 matching bases. CDR1 LGHNA and CDR2 YNFKEQ come from the germline V gene. This CDR3 comprises 16 residues. V was trimmed by 4 bases and J by 0 bases, leaving 13 bases between them. The CDR3 region is CASSLLSGLAKNIQYF. In DNA form, the CDR3 reads TGTGCCAGCAGCCTCCTCAGCGGTTTAGCCAAAAACATTCAGTACTTC.

The chain carries TRBV29-1 and TRBJ1-3; 9 bases fit TRBD1. This CDR3 contains 13 residues. Unmatched junction bases numbered 1, after V lost 7 bases and J lost 0 bases. Germline values: CDR1 SQVTM, CDR2 ANQGSEA. The CDR3 DNA follows: TGCAGCGGGGGACAGGGCTCTGGAAACACCATATATTTT. It specifies CSGGQGSGNTIYF. The variable domain in full, with the rest retrieved from reference TRBV29-1 and TRBJ1-3, is SAVISQKPSRDICQRGTSLTIQCQVDSQVTMMFWYRQQPGQSLTLIATANQGSEATYESGFVIDKFPISRPNLTFSTLTVSNMSPEDSSIYLCSGGQGSGNTIYFGEGSWLTVV.